This T cell receptor beta chain was profiled in a study of neurological immune-mediated disorders (dated by TCRdb to about 2019). With regard to the full study: Peripheral blood TCR-beta repertoires from HTLV-I-associated myelopathy (HAM/TSP) patients, multiple sclerosis patients and healthy controls were compared by UMI-based sequencing. The 90 to 110 TCR-beta libraries covered PBMC samples along with longitudinal samples, technical triplicates, and paired sorted CD4+ and CD8+ T-cell subsets. The cohort was made up of some 70 subjects, consisting of 15 or so HAM/TSP patients, about 34 multiple sclerosis patients and about 20 healthy controls. Beyond this particular receptor, the publication reports: TCR clonal expansion was greatest in HAM/TSP patients and smallest in MS patients, who ranked below even healthy controls. No identical CDR3 amino acid sequences were shared among expanded clones across subjects, suggesting private TCR-beta repertoires in all groups.

Blood bank volunteers in Maryland, USA served as the healthy controls. Unsorted PBMC libraries were generated from 2 million PBMCs stored in RNAlater at -80 °C until RNA extraction. PBMCs were separated from peripheral blood using Ficoll-Hypaque density gradient centrifugation and then cryopreserved in liquid nitrogen. cDNA synthesis used template-switch 5'RACE with a primer carrying a 10-nucleotide random unique molecular identifier tagging each TCR transcript. Each sequencing run produced over 160 million TCR-beta sequences covering 15-18 subjects. Total RNA was extracted with the RNeasy kit. TCR-beta VDJ regions were amplified with primers for the TCR constant region and the 5'RACE anchor, using the KAPA Real-time Library Amplification kit. Sample indexes and Illumina adaptors were added in a first PCR, after which library yield was increased in a second PCR. After purification with Ampure beads, the TCR product of roughly 650 bp was size-selected on a 2% E-gel SizeSelection system. Before pooling, library quality was checked on a Bioanalyzer, concentration was measured with Qubit, and libraries were quantified with the Kapa Library Quantification kit. An Illumina HiSeq 2500 was used to sequence the libraries paired-end at 2 x 150 bp. To increase sequence diversity, about 25-30% phiX was spiked into each library pool. Under the source paper's analysis protocol: Quality-filtered reads were processed with the UMI-based MiGEC pipeline, and over 85% of raw TCR sequences were removed by the MiGEC pipeline during error correction. VDJ genes were aligned to IMGT germline references, and clonotypes were defined by unique CDR3 amino acid sequence plus V-J genes. VDJtools evaluated clonal expansion, Shannon diversity and CDR3 relatedness (CalcPairwiseDistances, ClusterSamples); CLCbio workbench built phylogenetic trees. Clones with at least 8 unique UMIs were defined as expanded, with this threshold being based on coefficient-of-variation modelling across technical triplicates. The public reads were run again by TCRdb, first through fastp at Q25 and then through MiXCR, and only productive beta chains were kept. CDR3 protein duplicates are merged, each entry listing the most common genes and DNA. The V and J calls follow TCRdb's processing rather than the paper's. Present in this sample are tens of thousands of distinct CDR3 sequences, 17% of which were seen just once. The ten largest clones take up just over 15% of the sample.

V is clipped by 6 bases and J by 5 bases, and the sequence between their germline boundaries is 16 bases long. The CDR3 runs 14 residues from the cysteine to the phenylalanine. The DNA shown is the 42-base CDR3, in frame from base 1. This clonotype has ten or more counts. The antigen it recognizes is unknown. Base qualities are missing; no much larger clone stands one base away. The chain couples TRBV12-3 or TRBV12-4 to TRBJ2-5, and TRBD1 may be the D gene, going by 5 matching bases. Material for sequencing was PBMCs. The sequence was obtained from a woman in her thirties or forties in good health. The CDR3 region: CASSPLGVGETQYF. The DNA sequence follows: TGTGCCAGCAGCCCCCTAGGGGTTGGGGAGACCCAGTACTTC.